This entry describes one T cell receptor (beta chain). This sample stems from a study of cytomegalovirus exposure and HLA in healthy donors. Donors counted as nominally healthy when sampled, yet unrecorded immune exposures were likely. The PCR was carried out with 60 Vbeta primers and 13 Jbeta primers. Sequenced by immunoSEQ multiplex PCR; TCRdb stores in-frame clones only, minus some. Its listing shows approximately 110,000 clones. This TCR derives from a young man in good health and CMV-seronegative. Sequencing input: PBMCs.

In DNA, the CDR3 is TGTGCCAGCAGTTTTGAGGGGGACTACGAGCAGTACTTC. This codes for CASSFEGDYEQYF. The rearrangement uses TRBV28 and TRBJ2-7, with D maybe TRBD1 (6 bases). The CDR3 totals 13 residues. V was pared by 3 bases and J by 3 bases, with 9 bases between. CDR1 and CDR2 from the germline V gene are MDHEN and SYDVKM.